These 7 T cell receptor beta chains originate from one sample sequenced in a study of T cell changes during pregnancy in multiple sclerosis. Clones were sequenced by immunoSEQ multiplex PCR, and TCRdb holds only the in-frame ones, with some missing. The sample lists fewer than 50,000 clones, approximately 94% occurring once. This sample comprised CD8+ T cells from peripheral blood mononuclear cells, obtained before pregnancy. The receptor set was obtained from a female donor with multiple sclerosis, enrolled in a pregnancy study.

This chain links TRBV27 with TRBJ2-7, with 10 bases fitting TRBD2. J lost 1 base, V lost 3 bases, and 15 bases had no gene match. Looked up from germline, CDR1 is MNHEY and CDR2 is SMNVEV (reference sequence). CDR3 size: 19 residues. The chain's CDR3 is CASSFRTSGPEKPSYEQYF. For the CDR3, the DNA is TGTGCCAGCAGTTTCCGGACTAGCGGACCTGAAAAACCTTCCTACGAGCAGTACTTC.

The V call is TRBV7-6, the J call TRBJ2-7; 7 bases are shared with TRBD2. Per germline, CDR1 SGHVS and CDR2 FNYEAQ. This CDR3 spans 15 amino acids. J lost 4 bases, V lost 2 bases, and 8 bases had no gene match. CDR3 DNA sequence: TGTGCCAGCAGCTTACTAGCGGCCAAAGGGTACGAGCAGTACTTC. It specifies CASSLLAAKGYEQYF. The whole variable domain, remainder taken from reference TRBV7-6 and TRBJ2-7, is GAGVSQSPRYKVTKRGQDVALRCDPISGHVSLYWYRQALGQGPEFLTYFNYEAQQDKSGLPNDRFSAERPEGSISTLTIQRTEQRDSAMYRCASSLLAAKGYEQYFGPGTRLTVT.

This rearrangement joins TRBV2 to TRBJ2-2, with 7 bases that match TRBD1. The junction had 16 bases not matched to a gene; V was cut back by 6 bases and J by 6 bases. This CDR3 contains 17 residues. CDR1 and CDR2 (germline): SNHLY, FYNNEI. CDR3 nucleotide sequence: TGTGCCAGCAGACCTCCGAGGGGTGGCCAGGGGGCCGGGGAGCTGTTTTTT. It translates to CASRPPRGGQGAGELFF.

The gene calls are TRBV28 and TRBJ2-7; 10 bases line up with TRBD1. There are 15 residues in the CDR3. The germline gives CDR1 MDHEN, CDR2 SYDVKM. Trimming took 5 bases from V and 6 from J; bases not matched to a gene: 10. The CDR3 loop is CASSPTGTGVGEQYF. Written as DNA, the CDR3 is TGTGCCAGCAGTCCAACCGGGACAGGGGTGGGCGAGCAGTACTTC.

The V and J genes are TRBV6-1 and TRBJ2-6, with D perhaps TRBD1 (5 bases). CDR3 length equals 14 residues. Germline values: CDR1 MNHNS, CDR2 SASEGT. The V end was cut by 8 bases, the J end by 0 bases, with 8 bases between. CDR3 sequence (DNA): TGTGCCAGCGACGACAGCTCTGGGGCCAACGTCCTGACTTTC. Translated, it gives CASDDSSGANVLTF.

A single count supports this clone. The chain joins TRBV7-9 to TRBJ2-4; D is perhaps TRBD2 (5 bases). V was pared by 4 bases and J by 5 bases, with 15 bases between. Germline V gene lookup returns CDR1 SEHNR and CDR2 FQNEAQ (reference sequence). This CDR3 is built from 15 residues. The CDR3 DNA follows: TGTGCCAGCAGCTACTCCCCCCTCGGGGAAAACATTCAGTACTTC. Translated: CASSYSPLGENIQYF.

The chain employs TRBV25-1 and TRBJ1-1; 10 nucleotides match TRBD1. The junction had 11 bases not matched to a gene; V was cut back by 8 bases and J by 5 bases. Per the germline V gene, CDR1 is MGHDK and CDR2 is SYGVNS. The CDR3 sequence is 15 residues long. CDR3 loop: CASVGTGATGTEAFF. The CDR3 DNA reads as TGTGCCAGCGTCGGGACAGGGGCTACGGGGACTGAAGCTTTCTTT.